Listed below are T cell receptor beta chains from one sample, sequenced in a study of T cell responses to AZD1222 COVID-19 vaccine. Sequenced by immunoSEQ multiplex PCR; TCRdb stores in-frame clones only, minus some. Found here are around 160,000 clones, about nine tenths of them singletons; the top ten hold around 2.8%. The specimen was peripheral blood, collected on day 0 of MenACWY control vaccination. The source is an adult in good health. The CDR3 runs from the conserved cysteine through the conserved F or W. D genes are given only for firm matches. The size of a clone is reported for some rows only, either as once, few or many, or as a class for expanded clones.

clone size | J gene | D gene | V gene | CDR3 protein | CDR3 DNA
- | TRBJ1-2 | - | TRBV7-8 | CASSEQGPYGYTF | TGTGCCAGCAGCGAACAGGGCCCCTATGGCTACACCTTC
- | TRBJ1-5 | TRBD1 | TRBV6-6 | CASRNRGQRSNQPQHF | TGTGCCAGCAGGAACAGGGGGCAAAGGTCCAATCAGCCCCAGCATTTT
- | TRBJ1-6 | TRBD1 | TRBV5-1 | CASSPGQGNSPLHF | TGCGCCAGCAGCCCCGGACAGGGAAATTCACCCCTCCACTTT
many | TRBJ1-1 | - | TRBV7-9 | CASSSLAPTEAFF | TGTGCCAGCAGCTCCCTGGCACCCACTGAAGCTTTCTTT
- | TRBJ2-7 | TRBD1 | TRBV5-1 | CASSILGTAYRSYEQYF | TGCGCCAGCAGCATCCTTGGGACAGCCTACCGATCCTACGAGCAGTACTTC
- | TRBJ2-3 | - | TRBV11-3 | CASSLLYPDTQYF | TGTGCCAGCAGCTTACTGTATCCAGATACGCAGTATTTT
once | TRBJ1-3 | - | TRBV9 | CASSVAERDTIYF | TGTGCCAGCAGCGTAGCGGAGAGGGACACCATATATTTT
once | TRBJ1-5 | - | TRBV21-1 | CASSKSGDRGLYSNQPQHF | TGTGCCAGCAGCAAATCGGGGGACAGGGGCCTGTATAGCAATCAGCCCCAGCATTTT
- | TRBJ1-2 | - | TRBV10-2 | CASSEQGGNGYTF | TGCGCCAGCAGTGAGCAGGGAGGTAATGGCTACACCTTC
- | TRBJ2-2 | TRBD2 | TRBV7-3 | CASSLNGGAGTGELFF | TGTGCCAGCAGCTTAAACGGGGGGGCTGGCACCGGGGAGCTGTTTTTT
- | TRBJ1-1 | - | TRBV10-2 | CASSEYIGAGTRNTEAFF | TGCGCCAGCAGTGAGTATATTGGGGCTGGCACCCGGAACACTGAAGCTTTCTTT
- | TRBJ2-2 | - | TRBV14 | CASSPGTTWSGELFF | TGTGCCAGCAGCCCCGGGACAACCTGGAGCGGGGAGCTGTTTTTT
- | TRBJ1-6 | - | TRBV5-6 | CASSLSGPDSPLHF | TGTGCCAGCAGCTTGTCAGGGCCCGATTCACCCCTCCACTTT
- | TRBJ1-1 | TRBD1 | TRBV11-3 | CASSLGQGNTEAFF | TGTGCCAGCAGCTTAGGACAGGGGAACACTGAAGCTTTCTTT
once | TRBJ2-7 | TRBD2 | TRBV10-3 | CAISESRLREPYEQYF | TGTGCCATCAGTGAGTCCCGATTGCGGGAGCCCTACGAGCAGTACTTC
- | TRBJ1-1 | - | TRBV9 | CASNRLTGTAEAFF | TGTGCCAGCAACAGACTTACAGGTACCGCTGAAGCTTTCTTT
- | TRBJ1-1 | - | TRBV15 | CATSSSEQLNTEAFF | TGTGCCACCAGCAGTTCTGAACAATTGAACACTGAAGCTTTCTTT
- | TRBJ2-3 | - | TRBV10-3 | CAISESPGMDTQYF | TGTGCCATCAGTGAGTCCCCCGGGATGGATACGCAGTATTTT
- | TRBJ1-5 | - | TRBV5-8 | CASSLDSPSNQPQHF | TGTGCCAGCAGCTTAGACTCCCCTTCCAATCAGCCCCAGCATTTT
- | TRBJ2-4 | - | TRBV6-1 | CASSVGQFLAKNIQYF | TGTGCCAGCAGTGTTGGACAGTTCCTAGCCAAAAACATTCAGTACTTC
- | TRBJ2-2 | - | TRBV3-1/TRBV3-2 | CASSQGLTGELFF | TGTGCCAGCAGCCAAGGCCTTACCGGGGAGCTGTTTTTT
once | TRBJ2-2 | - | TRBV3-1/TRBV3-2 | CASSQVVFGELFF | TGTGCCAGCAGCCAAGTCGTGTTCGGGGAGCTGTTTTTT
once | TRBJ2-3 | TRBD2 | TRBV7-3 | CASRPRGVSTDTQYF | TGTGCCAGCAGGCCACGGGGGGTTTCGACAGATACGCAGTATTTT
few | TRBJ2-1 | TRBD1 | TRBV19 | CASRRQGRANEQFF | TGTGCCAGTAGGAGACAGGGTCGGGCCAATGAGCAGTTCTTC
- | TRBJ2-2 | - | TRBV7-6 | CASSPPSGTGATGELFF | TGTGCCAGCAGCCCCCCTAGCGGGACAGGGGCCACCGGGGAGCTGTTTTTT
- | TRBJ2-5 | - | TRBV2 | CASSDHRDQYF | TGTGCCAGCAGTGACCACCGGGACCAGTACTTC
- | TRBJ2-1 | TRBD2 | TRBV11-3 | CASSLNGGLAGVNEQFF | TGTGCCAGCAGCTTAAACGGGGGGCTAGCGGGAGTTAATGAGCAGTTCTTC
- | TRBJ2-2 | TRBD1 | TRBV10-3 | CAIMKGAQGNTGELFF | TGTGCCATCATGAAGGGGGCGCAGGGCAACACCGGGGAGCTGTTTTTT
- | TRBJ1-3 | - | TRBV11-2 | CASREISSGNTIYF | TGTGCCAGCAGGGAGATAAGCTCTGGAAACACCATATATTTT
- | TRBJ1-3 | - | TRBV6-2/TRBV6-3 | CASSYTTAGNTIYF | TGTGCCAGCAGTTATACGACGGCTGGAAACACCATATATTTT
- | TRBJ2-5 | - | TRBV15 | CATSRVPTLTQYF | TGTGCCACCAGCAGAGTCCCTACCTTAACCCAGTACTTC
- | TRBJ1-2 | - | TRBV9 | CASSQGMGYNYGYTF | TGTGCCAGCAGCCAGGGGATGGGGTACAACTATGGCTACACCTTC
few | TRBJ1-2 | - | TRBV6-1 | CASSELQAYGYTF | TGTGCCAGCAGTGAACTACAGGCTTATGGCTACACCTTC
- | TRBJ2-5 | TRBD1 | TRBV11-2 | CASSLSDRGGQETQYF | TGTGCCAGCAGCCTATCGGACAGGGGTGGCCAAGAGACCCAGTACTTC
- | TRBJ1-2 | - | TRBV3-1/TRBV3-2 | CASSQLGQSYGYTF | TGTGCCAGCAGCCAACTAGGACAGTCCTATGGCTACACCTTC
- | TRBJ2-7 | - | TRBV6-1 | CASSEVAGTRSPEQYF | TGTGCCAGCAGTGAAGTCGCCGGGACGCGGAGTCCCGAGCAGTACTTC
- | TRBJ2-7 | - | TRBV19 | CASSIDGTPGEQYF | TGTGCCAGTAGTATAGACGGGACTCCGGGCGAGCAGTACTTC
- | TRBJ2-1 | TRBD2 | TRBV18 | CASSPFGSAGLPYNEQFF | TGTGCCAGCTCACCCTTTGGGTCAGCGGGATTACCCTACAATGAGCAGTTCTTC
- | TRBJ2-1 | TRBD2 | TRBV19 | CASTTGGRGNEQFF | TGTGCCAGTACTACGGGGGGTAGAGGGAATGAGCAGTTCTTC
- | TRBJ1-2 | - | TRBV4-2 | CASSQEQKGRDGYTF | TGTGCCAGCAGCCAAGAGCAAAAGGGAAGGGATGGCTACACCTTC
- | TRBJ1-1 | TRBD1 | TRBV5-6 | CASSPVGQMNTEAFF | TGTGCCAGCAGCCCCGTGGGACAGATGAACACTGAAGCTTTCTTT
- | TRBJ1-2 | - | TRBV6-1 | CASSEVSGNGYTF | TGTGCCAGCAGTGAAGTGTCGGGGAATGGCTACACCTTC
- | TRBJ1-1 | - | TRBV5-1 | CASSLGAREDAEAFF | TGCGCCAGCAGCTTGGGAGCCAGGGAAGACGCTGAAGCTTTCTTT
- | TRBJ2-5 | - | TRBV9 | CASSVTLWETQYF | TGTGCCAGCAGCGTAACTCTGTGGGAGACCCAGTACTTC